The rows below give T cell receptor beta chains drawn from one sample of a study of T-cell reconstitution after alpha-beta-depleted transplantation in children. TCRdb independently ran MiXCR on the PCR reads; one entry per CDR3 protein. The sample comprises roughly 570,000 distinct CDR3 sequences, about a quarter of which are singletons, and approximately 33% rests with the top ten. Sequenced material: PBMCs, taken before TCRalphabeta/CD19-depleted stem cell transplant. The receptors here all came from a boy in the first two years of life with Wiskott-Aldrich syndrome, due to receive a stem cell transplant. CDR3s include the opening cysteine and the closing phenylalanine or tryptophan. D genes are given only for firm matches. Clone size is shown for a subset of rows, as once, few, many or a class of expanded clone.

D gene	V gene	J gene	clone size	CDR3 DNA	CDR3 protein
TRBD1	TRBV27	TRBJ2-7	-	TGTGCCAGCAGTTACAACAGGGGCTACGAGCAGTACTTC	CASSYNRGYEQYF
-	TRBV20-1	TRBJ1-3	-	TGCAGTGCTTCTCTGGACGGCACCTCTGGAAACACCATATATTTT	CSASLDGTSGNTIYF
TRBD2	TRBV7-2	TRBJ2-1	-	TGTGCCAGCAGGGAAACGGGACTATCTTACAATGAGCAGTTCTTC	CASRETGLSYNEQFF
TRBD1	TRBV5-1	TRBJ1-2	few	TGCGCCAGCAGCGTCCGGGACAGGGGGTATGGCTACACCTTC	CASSVRDRGYGYTF
-	TRBV7-9	TRBJ2-1	few	TGTGCCAGCAAAGTTACAGGGTTCCATGAGCAGTTCTTC	CASKVTGFHEQFF
-	TRBV27	TRBJ2-3	-	TGTGCCAGCAGTCCCGCAGGGAGTAATCCAGATACGCAGTATTTT	CASSPAGSNPDTQYF
-	TRBV11-2	TRBJ2-3	-	TGTGCCAGCAGCCGTAGAGGGTTGGGAGATACGCAGTATTTT	CASSRRGLGDTQYF
TRBD1	TRBV28	TRBJ2-1	few	TGTGCCAGCAGCAGTGGACAGGGGGCCGGCAATGAGCAGTTCTTC	CASSSGQGAGNEQFF
-	TRBV3-1	TRBJ2-5	-	TGTGCCAGCAGCCTCTTGGGACAAGCCCTCCAAGAGACCCAGTACTTC	CASSLLGQALQETQYF
TRBD1	TRBV7-2	TRBJ1-1	-	TGTGCCAGCAGCTCAACAGGGGTTTGGACTGAAGCTTTCTTT	CASSSTGVWTEAFF
TRBD2	TRBV25-1	TRBJ2-1	-	TGTGCCAGTACCCGGGGGAGCGGGAACTATGAGCAGTTCTTC	CASTRGSGNYEQFF
-	TRBV29-1	TRBJ1-2	-	TGCAGCGTCCAGGGGCGCGGCTACACCTTC	CSVQGRGYTF
-	TRBV5-5	TRBJ1-5	few	TGTGCCAGCAGCTTCGACGGATCGAGCGTTCAGCCCCAGCATTTT	CASSFDGSSVQPQHF
-	TRBV27	TRBJ2-7	few	TGTGCCAGCAGTTCGCGGGAGCAGTACTTC	CASSSREQYF